This T cell receptor (beta chain) comes out of a study of T cells in Graves' hyperthyroidism and ophthalmopathy. Study outcomes and limitations: Most clonotypes expanded in the thyroid (above 0.001) were also present in blood.

TCR beta CDR3 regions were amplified from RNA. Initially, a first-round RT-PCR of the TCR CDR3 employed the HTBI primer set. TCRdb used MiXCR to reprocess the multiplex PCR reads, holding one entry per CDR3 protein. This table has approximately 590,000 distinct CDR3 sequences, roughly 14% appearing once. In its sample, this clonotype was seen many times. Antigen: not known. The sequencing sample was made of blood. This receptor was taken from a woman aged 25 to 39 with Graves' hyperthyroidism.

CDR3 nucleotides: TGTGCCAGCAGTGGCGCAGGGGGCAGGCAAGAGACCCAGTACTTC. It translates to CASSGAGGRQETQYF. This chain links TRBV27 with TRBJ2-5; TRBD1 matches at 8 bases. The CDR3 extends over 15 amino acids. Germline V gives CDR1 MNHEY, CDR2 SMNVEV (reference sequence). J gave up 2 bases and V 5 bases, and 7 bases lay outside the gene matches.